This TCR beta chain is drawn from a study of cytomegalovirus exposure and HLA in healthy donors. The CDR3 is 16 amino acids. From germline, CDR1 is SEHNR and CDR2 FQNEAQ (reference sequence). The ends were cut back, 0 bases at V and 0 bases at J, with 10 bases in the middle. The assay was immunoSEQ multiplex PCR, and TCRdb's table has in-frame clones only and misses some. Of 150,000 to 250,000 clones listed, roughly three quarters are singletons. The validation cohort, a group of 100 to 150 subjects, included the donors and was separate from the approximately 650-subject first cohort. Concerning this clone: Its antigen is undetermined.

Regarding the study as a whole: TCR beta chains numbering about 160 were designated cytomegalovirus-associated. Accounts indicate the classifier identified cytomegalovirus status with strong specificity and sensitivity. A few chains linked to CMV were shown in vitro to be specific for CMV antigens.

The V gene is TRBV7-9, the J gene TRBJ2-3, with a weak D call TRBD2 (6 bases). The source material was PBMCs. The clonotype comes from a woman in her twenties or thirties in good health and CMV-seronegative. The CDR3 sequence: CASSLAASGSTDTQYF. In DNA, the CDR3 is TGTGCCAGCAGCTTAGCGGCCAGCGGGAGCACAGATACGCAGTATTTT.